Only a few counts were recorded for the clone carrying this T cell receptor (beta chain). This entry belongs to a study of Graves' ophthalmopathy and Graves' hyperthyroidism. The CDR3 runs 16 residues. V was pared by 0 bases and J by 1 base, with 4 bases of the junction left unmatched. CDR1 is MNHNS, CDR2 SASEGT, per germline. Amplification from RNA transcripts yielded the TCR beta CDR3 regions. Amplification began with first-round RT-PCR using HTBI primers, then second-round multiplex PCR was performed. Via MiXCR, TCRdb re-called the multiplex PCR reads, giving one row per CDR3 protein. The sample lists fewer than 250,000 distinct CDR3 sequences, under 30% occurring once.

The chain recombines TRBV6-1 with TRBJ1-2; 8 bases fit TRBD1. This sequence was found in a man aged 45-60 years with Graves' ophthalmopathy. Sequenced sample: peripheral blood. The CDR3 reads CASSEATGAVNYGYTF. Written as DNA, the CDR3 is TGTGCCAGCAGTGAAGCGACAGGGGCCGTTAACTATGGCTACACCTTC.